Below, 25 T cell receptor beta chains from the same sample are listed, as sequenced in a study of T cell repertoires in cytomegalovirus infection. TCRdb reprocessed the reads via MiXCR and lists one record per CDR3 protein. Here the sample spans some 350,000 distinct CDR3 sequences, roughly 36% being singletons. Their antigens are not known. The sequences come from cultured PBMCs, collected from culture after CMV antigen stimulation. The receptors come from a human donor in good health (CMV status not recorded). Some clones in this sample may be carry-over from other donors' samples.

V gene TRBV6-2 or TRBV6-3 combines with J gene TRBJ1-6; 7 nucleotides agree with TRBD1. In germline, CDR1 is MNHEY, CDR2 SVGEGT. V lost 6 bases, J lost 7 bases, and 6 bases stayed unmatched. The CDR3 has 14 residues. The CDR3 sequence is CASRYRDSNSPLHF. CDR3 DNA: TGTGCCAGCAGATACCGGGACAGCAATTCACCCCTCCACTTT.

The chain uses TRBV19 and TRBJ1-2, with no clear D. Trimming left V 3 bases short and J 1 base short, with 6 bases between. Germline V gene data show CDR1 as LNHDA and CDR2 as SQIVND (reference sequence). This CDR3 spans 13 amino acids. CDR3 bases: TGTGCCAGTAGTATGAAGGTTAACTATGGCTACACCTTC. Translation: CASSMKVNYGYTF.

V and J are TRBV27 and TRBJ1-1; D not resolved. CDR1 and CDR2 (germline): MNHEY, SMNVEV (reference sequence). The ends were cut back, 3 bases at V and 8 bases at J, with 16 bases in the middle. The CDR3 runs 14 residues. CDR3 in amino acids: CASSFSIVFSEAFF. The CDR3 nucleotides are TGTGCCAGCAGTTTCTCCATCGTGTTTTCAGAAGCTTTCTTT.

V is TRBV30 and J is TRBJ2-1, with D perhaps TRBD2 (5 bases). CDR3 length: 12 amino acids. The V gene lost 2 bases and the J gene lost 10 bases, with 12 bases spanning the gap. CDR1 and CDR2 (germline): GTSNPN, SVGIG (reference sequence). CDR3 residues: CAWSPTPGEQFF. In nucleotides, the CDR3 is TGTGCCTGGAGTCCGACCCCGGGGGAGCAGTTCTTC.

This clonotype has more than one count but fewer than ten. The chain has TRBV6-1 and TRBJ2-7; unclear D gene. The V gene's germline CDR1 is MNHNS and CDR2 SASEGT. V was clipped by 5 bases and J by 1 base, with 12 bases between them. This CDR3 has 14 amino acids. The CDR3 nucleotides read TGTGCCAGCAGTTACAGCGAGAGATCCTACGAGCAGTACTTC. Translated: CASSYSERSYEQYF.

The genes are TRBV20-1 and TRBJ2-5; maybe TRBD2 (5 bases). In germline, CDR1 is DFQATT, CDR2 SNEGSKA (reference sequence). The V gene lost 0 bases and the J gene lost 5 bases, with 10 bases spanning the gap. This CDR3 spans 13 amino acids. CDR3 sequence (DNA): TGCAGTGCTAGAGATCCTAGCCGGGAGACCCAGTACTTC. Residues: CSARDPSRETQYF.

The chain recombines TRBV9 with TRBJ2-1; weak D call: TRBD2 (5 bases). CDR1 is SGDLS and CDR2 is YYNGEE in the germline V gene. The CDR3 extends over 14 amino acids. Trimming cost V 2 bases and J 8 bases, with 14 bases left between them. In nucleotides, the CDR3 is TGTGCCAGCAGCGTGTGGACTGCTGGCGATGAGCAGTTCTTC. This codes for CASSVWTAGDEQFF.

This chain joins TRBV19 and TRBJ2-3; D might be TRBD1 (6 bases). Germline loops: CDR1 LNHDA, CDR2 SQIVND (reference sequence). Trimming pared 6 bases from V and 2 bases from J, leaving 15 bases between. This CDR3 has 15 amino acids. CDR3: CASSPGDIFTDTQYF. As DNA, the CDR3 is TGTGCCAGTAGCCCTGGGGACATCTTCACAGATACGCAGTATTTT.

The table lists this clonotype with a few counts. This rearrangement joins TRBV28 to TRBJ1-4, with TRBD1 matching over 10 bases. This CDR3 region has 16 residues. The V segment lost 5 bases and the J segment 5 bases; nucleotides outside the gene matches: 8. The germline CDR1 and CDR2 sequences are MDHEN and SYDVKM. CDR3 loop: CASSATPGQGNEKLFF. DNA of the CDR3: TGTGCCAGCAGTGCTACTCCGGGACAGGGGAATGAAAAACTGTTTTTT.

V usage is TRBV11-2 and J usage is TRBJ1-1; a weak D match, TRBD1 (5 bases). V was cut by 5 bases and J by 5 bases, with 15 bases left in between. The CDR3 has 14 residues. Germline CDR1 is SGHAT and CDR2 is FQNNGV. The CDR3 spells CASSLGTLGTEAFF. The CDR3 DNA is TGTGCCAGCAGCCTCGGGACCCTGGGGACTGAAGCTTTCTTT.

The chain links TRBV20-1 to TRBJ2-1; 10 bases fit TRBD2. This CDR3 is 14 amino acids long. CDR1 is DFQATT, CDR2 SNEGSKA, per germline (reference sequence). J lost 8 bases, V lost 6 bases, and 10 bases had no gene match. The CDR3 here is CSAALLAGLDEQFF. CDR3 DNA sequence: TGCAGTGCCGCCCTACTAGCGGGGTTGGATGAGCAGTTCTTC.

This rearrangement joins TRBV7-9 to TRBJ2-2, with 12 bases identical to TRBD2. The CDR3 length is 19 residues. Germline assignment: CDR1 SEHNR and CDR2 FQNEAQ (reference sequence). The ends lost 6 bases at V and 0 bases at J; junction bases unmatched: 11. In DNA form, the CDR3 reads TGTGCCAGCAGTTCCTCTCGACTAGCGGGAGCCTCGAACACCGGGGAGCTGTTTTTT. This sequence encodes CASSSSRLAGASNTGELFF. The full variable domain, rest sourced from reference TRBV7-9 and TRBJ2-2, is DTGVSQNPRHKITKRGQNVTFRCDPISEHNRLYWYRQTLGQGPEFLTYFQNEAQLEKSRLLSDRFSAERPKGSFSTLEIQRTEQGDSAMYLCASSSSRLAGASNTGELFFGEGSRLTVL.

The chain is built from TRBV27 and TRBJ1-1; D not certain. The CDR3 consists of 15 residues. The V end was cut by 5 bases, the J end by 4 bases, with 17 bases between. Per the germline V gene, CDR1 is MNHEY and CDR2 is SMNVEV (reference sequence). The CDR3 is CASSRDRRWGTEAFF. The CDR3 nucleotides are TGTGCCAGCAGTCGCGACCGAAGATGGGGCACTGAAGCTTTCTTT.

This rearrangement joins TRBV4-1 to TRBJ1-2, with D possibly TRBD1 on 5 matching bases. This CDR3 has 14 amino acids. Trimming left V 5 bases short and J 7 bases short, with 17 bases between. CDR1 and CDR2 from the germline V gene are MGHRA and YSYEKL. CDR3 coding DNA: TGCGCCAGCAGCTCCCCAGGGTTAGACTCTGGCTACACCTTC. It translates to CASSSPGLDSGYTF.

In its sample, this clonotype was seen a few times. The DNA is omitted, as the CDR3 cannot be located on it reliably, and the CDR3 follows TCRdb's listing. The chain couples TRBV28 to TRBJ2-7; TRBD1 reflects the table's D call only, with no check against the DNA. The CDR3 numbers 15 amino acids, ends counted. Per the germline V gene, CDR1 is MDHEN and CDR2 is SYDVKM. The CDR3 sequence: CASILGASLRDEQYF.

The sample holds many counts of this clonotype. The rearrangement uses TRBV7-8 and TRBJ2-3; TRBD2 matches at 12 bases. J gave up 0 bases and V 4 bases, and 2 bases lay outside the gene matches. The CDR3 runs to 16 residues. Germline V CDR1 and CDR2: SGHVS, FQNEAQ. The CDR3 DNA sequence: TGTGCCAGCAGCTCCCTAGCGGGAGGGAGCACAGATACGCAGTATTTT. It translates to CASSSLAGGSTDTQYF.

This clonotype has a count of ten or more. For the CDR3, the DNA is TGTGCCAGCAGTTTAGGCGGTGAAGCTTTCTTT. It specifies CASSLGGEAFF. V is TRBV12-3 or TRBV12-4 and J is TRBJ1-1, with no clear D. V lost 1 base, J lost 7 bases, and 4 bases lay in between. CDR3 size: 11 residues.

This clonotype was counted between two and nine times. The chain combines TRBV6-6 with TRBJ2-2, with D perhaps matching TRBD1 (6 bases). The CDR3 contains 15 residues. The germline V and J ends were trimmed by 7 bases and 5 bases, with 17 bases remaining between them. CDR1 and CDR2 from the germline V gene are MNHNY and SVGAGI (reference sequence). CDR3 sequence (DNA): TGTGCCAGCACCACATTGGCAGGGGTGACCGGGGAGCTGTTTTTT. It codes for CASTTLAGVTGELFF.

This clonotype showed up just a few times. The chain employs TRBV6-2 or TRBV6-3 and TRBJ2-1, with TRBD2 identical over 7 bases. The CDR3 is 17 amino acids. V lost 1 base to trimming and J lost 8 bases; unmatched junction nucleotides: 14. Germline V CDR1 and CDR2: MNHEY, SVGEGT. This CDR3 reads CASSYFKAAGRGDEQFF. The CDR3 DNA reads TGTGCCAGCAGTTACTTTAAGGCAGCGGGAAGGGGCGATGAGCAGTTCTTC.

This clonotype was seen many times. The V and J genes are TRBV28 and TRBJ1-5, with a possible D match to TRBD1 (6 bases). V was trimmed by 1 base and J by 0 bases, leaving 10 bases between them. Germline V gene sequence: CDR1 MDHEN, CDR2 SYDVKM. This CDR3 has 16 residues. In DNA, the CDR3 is TGTGCCAGCAGTTTATACAGGGTTTATAGCAATCAGCCCCAGCATTTT. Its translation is CASSLYRVYSNQPQHF.

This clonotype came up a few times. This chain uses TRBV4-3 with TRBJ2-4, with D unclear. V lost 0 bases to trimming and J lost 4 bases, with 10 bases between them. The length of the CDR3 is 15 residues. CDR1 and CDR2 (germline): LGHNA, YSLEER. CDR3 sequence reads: CASSQERNPKNIQYF. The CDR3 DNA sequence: TGCGCCAGCAGCCAAGAACGGAACCCGAAAAACATTCAGTACTTC.

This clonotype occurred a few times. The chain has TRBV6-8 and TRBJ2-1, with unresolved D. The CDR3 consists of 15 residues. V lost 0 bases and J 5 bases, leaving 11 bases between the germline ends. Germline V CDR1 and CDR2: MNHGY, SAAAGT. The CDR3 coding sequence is TGTGCCAGCAGTTACTCGGGTGGGGTAAACAATGAGCAGTTCTTC. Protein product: CASSYSGGVNNEQFF.

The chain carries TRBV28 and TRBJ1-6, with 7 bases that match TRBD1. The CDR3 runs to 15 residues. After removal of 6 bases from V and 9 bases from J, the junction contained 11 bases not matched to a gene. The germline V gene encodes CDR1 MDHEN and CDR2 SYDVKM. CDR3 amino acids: CASRLRGTVGSPLHF. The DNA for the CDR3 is TGTGCCAGCAGACTCAGGGGGACAGTTGGTTCACCCCTCCACTTT.

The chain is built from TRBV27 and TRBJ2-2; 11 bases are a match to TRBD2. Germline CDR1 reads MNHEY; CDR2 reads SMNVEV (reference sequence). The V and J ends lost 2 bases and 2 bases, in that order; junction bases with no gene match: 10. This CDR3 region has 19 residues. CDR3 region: CASSLLPPGLAANTGELFF. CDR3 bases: TGTGCCAGCAGTTTACTCCCCCCGGGACTAGCGGCTAACACCGGGGAGCTGTTTTTT.

The DNA of the CDR3 is TGTGCCAGCAGCCGGTCGGGGGGCACTAATGAAAAACTGTTTTTT. It specifies CASSRSGGTNEKLFF. The chain recombines TRBV7-3 with TRBJ1-4; a possible D gene is TRBD1 (6 bases). The CDR3 has 15 residues. The germline V gene encodes CDR1 SGHTA and CDR2 FQGTGA. V gave up 5 bases and J gave up 2 bases, with 12 bases separating them. The full variable domain, rest sourced from reference TRBV7-3 and TRBJ1-4, is GAGVSQTPSNKVTEKGKYVELRCDPISGHTALYWYRQSLGQGPEFLIYFQGTGAADDSGLPNDRFFAVRPEGSVSTLKIQRTERGDSAVYLCASSRSGGTNEKLFFGSGTQLSVL.